This T cell receptor (beta chain) stems from a study of cytomegalovirus exposure and HLA in healthy donors. Study at large: In an earlier analysis, around 120 million unique TCR beta sequences were found from 150 million to 200 million T cells.

PCR amplification relied on 60 Vbeta primers (plus 13 Jbeta primers). Libraries were prepared by immunoSEQ multiplex PCR; TCRdb keeps only in-frame clonotypes and omits some of them. The data hold under 150,000 clones, with roughly four fifths observed a single time. Between the trimmed V and J ends, which lost 0 bases and 8 bases, there was a span of 11 bases. This CDR3 is 14 amino acids long. Germline V gives CDR1 SGHAT, CDR2 FQNNGV. The receptor's source is a man aged 40-55 years in good health and CMV-seropositive. V is TRBV11-2 and J is TRBJ2-1, with D maybe TRBD2 (6 bases). The source material was PBMCs. The CDR3 loop reads CASSLEPTSHEQFF. Here the CDR3 DNA reads TGTGCCAGCAGCTTAGAGCCCACTAGCCATGAGCAGTTCTTC.